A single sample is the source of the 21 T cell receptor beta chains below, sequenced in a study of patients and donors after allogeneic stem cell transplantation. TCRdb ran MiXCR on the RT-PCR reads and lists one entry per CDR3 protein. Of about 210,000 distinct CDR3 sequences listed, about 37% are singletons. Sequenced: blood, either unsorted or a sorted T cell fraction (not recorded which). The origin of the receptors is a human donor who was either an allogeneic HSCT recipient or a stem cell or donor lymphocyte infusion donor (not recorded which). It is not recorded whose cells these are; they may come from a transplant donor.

This CDR3 is CASSPSGTYSSYNEQFF. The CDR3 region has the DNA TGTGCCAGCAGTCCCTCCGGGACATATTCCTCCTACAATGAGCAGTTCTTC. The gene calls are TRBV7-2 and TRBJ2-1, with TRBD1 as a possible D gene (6 bases). In germline, CDR1 is SGHTA, CDR2 FQGNSA. CDR3 length: 17 amino acids. V lost 6 bases and J lost 0, with 18 bases in between.

The CDR3: CAISEKGDPDEQFF. The CDR3 coding sequence is TGTGCCATCAGTGAAAAAGGGGACCCCGATGAGCAGTTCTTC. V and J are TRBV10-3 and TRBJ2-1; tentatively, D is TRBD1 or TRBD2 (5 bases each). The length of the CDR3 is 14 residues. CDR1 ENHRY and CDR2 SYGVKD come from the germline V gene. V shed 3 bases and J shed 8 bases, with 14 bases lying between them.

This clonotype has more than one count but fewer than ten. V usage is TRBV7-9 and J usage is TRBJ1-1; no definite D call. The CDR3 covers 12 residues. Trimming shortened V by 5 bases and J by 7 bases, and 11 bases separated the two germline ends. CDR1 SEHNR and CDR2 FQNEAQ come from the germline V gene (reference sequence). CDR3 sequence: CASSRVGREAFF. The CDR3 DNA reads TGTGCCAGCAGCCGGGTTGGGCGTGAAGCTTTCTTT.

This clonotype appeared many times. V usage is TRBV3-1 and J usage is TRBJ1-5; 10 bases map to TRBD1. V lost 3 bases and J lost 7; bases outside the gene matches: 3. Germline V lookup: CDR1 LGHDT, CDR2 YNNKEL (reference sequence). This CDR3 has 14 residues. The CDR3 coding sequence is TGTGCCAGCAGCCACGGGACAGGGGAACAGCCCCAGCATTTT. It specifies CASSHGTGEQPQHF.

CDR3 sequence: CASSSGEEAYEQYF. In DNA form, the CDR3 reads TGTGCCAGCAGTTCAGGGGAGGAGGCCTACGAGCAGTACTTC. V and J are TRBV21-1 and TRBJ2-7; the listed D gene, TRBD1, was not tested against the DNA. TRBV21-1 is described as a pseudogene. The CDR3 has 14 amino acids.

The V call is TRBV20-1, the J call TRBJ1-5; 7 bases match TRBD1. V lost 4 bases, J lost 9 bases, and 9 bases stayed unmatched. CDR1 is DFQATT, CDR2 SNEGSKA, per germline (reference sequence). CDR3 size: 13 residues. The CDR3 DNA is TGCAGTGCTAAACAGGGGCTAGGGGGGCCCCAGCATTTT. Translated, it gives CSAKQGLGGPQHF.

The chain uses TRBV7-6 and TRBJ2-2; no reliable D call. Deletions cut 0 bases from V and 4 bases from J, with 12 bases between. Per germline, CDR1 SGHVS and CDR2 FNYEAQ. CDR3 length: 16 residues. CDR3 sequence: CASSLAPWPGTGELFF. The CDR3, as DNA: TGTGCCAGCAGCTTAGCGCCCTGGCCTGGCACCGGGGAGCTGTTTTTT.

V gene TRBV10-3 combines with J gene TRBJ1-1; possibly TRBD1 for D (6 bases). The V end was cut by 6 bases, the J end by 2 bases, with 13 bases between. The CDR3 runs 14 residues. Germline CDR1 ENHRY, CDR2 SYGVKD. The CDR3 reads CAISGTRKNTEAFF. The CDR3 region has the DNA TGTGCCATCAGCGGGACAAGAAAAAACACTGAAGCTTTCTTT.

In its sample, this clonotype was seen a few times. Here the CDR3 DNA reads TGTGCCAGCAGCTCGAAGGGCTACACCTTC. Residues: CASSSKGYTF. This sequence joins TRBV28 and TRBJ1-2; unclear D gene. The CDR3 is made up of 10 amino acids. Looked up from germline, CDR1 is MDHEN and CDR2 is SYDVKM. With 6 bases removed from V and 8 bases from J, the gap between germline ends came to 7 bases.

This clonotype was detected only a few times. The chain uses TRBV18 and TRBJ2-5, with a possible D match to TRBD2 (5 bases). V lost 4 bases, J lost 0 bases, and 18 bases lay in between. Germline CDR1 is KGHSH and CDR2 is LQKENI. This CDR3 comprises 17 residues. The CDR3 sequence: CASSRIRTEVDQETQYF. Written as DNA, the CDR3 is TGTGCCAGCTCACGGATCCGGACGGAGGTCGACCAAGAGACCCAGTACTTC.

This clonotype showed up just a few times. CDR3 DNA sequence: TGTGCCAGCAGTTTTGGTGAAAAACTGTTTTTT. This sequence encodes CASSFGEKLFF. The chain has TRBV12-3 or TRBV12-4 and TRBJ1-4; no reliable D call. The CDR3 is 11 amino acids. The V end was cut by 3 bases, the J end by 7 bases, with 3 bases between.

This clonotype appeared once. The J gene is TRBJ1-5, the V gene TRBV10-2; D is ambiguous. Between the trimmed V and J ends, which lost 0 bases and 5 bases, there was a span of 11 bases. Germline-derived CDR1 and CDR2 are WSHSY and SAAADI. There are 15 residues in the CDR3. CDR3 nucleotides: TGCGCCAGCAGTGAGTCTTGGCAACGGCATCAGCCCCAGCATTTT. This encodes CASSESWQRHQPQHF.

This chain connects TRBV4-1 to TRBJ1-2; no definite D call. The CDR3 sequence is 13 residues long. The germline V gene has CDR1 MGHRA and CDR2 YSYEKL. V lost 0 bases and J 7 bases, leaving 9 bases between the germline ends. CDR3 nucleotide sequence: TGCGCCAGCAGCCAAGATGGGAAGCGTGGCTACACCTTC. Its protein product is CASSQDGKRGYTF.

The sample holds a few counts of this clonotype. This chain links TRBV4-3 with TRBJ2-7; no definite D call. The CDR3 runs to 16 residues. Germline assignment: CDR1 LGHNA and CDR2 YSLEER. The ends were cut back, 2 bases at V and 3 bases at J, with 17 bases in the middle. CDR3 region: CASSQRWAQPYYEQYF. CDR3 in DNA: TGCGCCAGCAGCCAAAGATGGGCCCAACCCTACTACGAGCAGTACTTC.

In DNA, the CDR3 is TGTGCCAGCAGCGCCATCACTCCGCTCGGAGGCGAAAAACTGTTTTTT. Protein sequence: CASSAITPLGGEKLFF. The J gene is TRBJ1-4, the V gene TRBV11-2; no definite D call. This CDR3 contains 16 residues. CDR1 is SGHAT and CDR2 is FQNNGV in the germline V gene. Between the trimmed V and J ends, which lost 5 bases and 8 bases, there was a span of 21 bases.

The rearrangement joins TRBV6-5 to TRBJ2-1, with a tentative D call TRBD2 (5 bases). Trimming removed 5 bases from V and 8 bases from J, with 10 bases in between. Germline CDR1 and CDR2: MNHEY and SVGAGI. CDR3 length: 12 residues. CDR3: CASSRYGDEQFF. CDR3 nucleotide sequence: TGTGCCAGCAGTAGGTACGGGGATGAGCAGTTCTTC.

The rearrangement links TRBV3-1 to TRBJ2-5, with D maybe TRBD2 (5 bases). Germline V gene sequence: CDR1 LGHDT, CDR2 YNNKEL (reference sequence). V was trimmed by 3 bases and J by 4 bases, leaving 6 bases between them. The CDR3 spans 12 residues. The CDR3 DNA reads TGTGCCAGCAGCCATGGAGGAGAGACCCAGTACTTC. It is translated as CASSHGGETQYF.

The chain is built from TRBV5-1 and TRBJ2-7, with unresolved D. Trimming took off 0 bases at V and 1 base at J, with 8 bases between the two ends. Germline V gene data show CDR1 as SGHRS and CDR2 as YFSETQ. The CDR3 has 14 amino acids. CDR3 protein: CASSLGPQSYEQYF. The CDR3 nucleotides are TGCGCCAGCAGCTTGGGTCCCCAATCCTACGAGCAGTACTTC.

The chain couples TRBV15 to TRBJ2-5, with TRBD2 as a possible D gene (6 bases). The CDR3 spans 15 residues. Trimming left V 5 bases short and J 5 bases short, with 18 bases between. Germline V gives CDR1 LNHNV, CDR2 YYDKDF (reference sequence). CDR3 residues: CATSLLADRFETQYF. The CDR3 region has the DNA TGTGCCACCAGCTTACTAGCTGACCGGTTCGAGACCCAGTACTTC.

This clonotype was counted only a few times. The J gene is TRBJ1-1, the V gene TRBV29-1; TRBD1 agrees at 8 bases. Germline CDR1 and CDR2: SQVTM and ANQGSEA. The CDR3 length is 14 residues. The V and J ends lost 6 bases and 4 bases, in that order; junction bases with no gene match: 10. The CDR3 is CSVSFGTGPTEAFF. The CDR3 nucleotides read TGCAGCGTCTCCTTCGGGACAGGCCCCACTGAAGCTTTCTTT.

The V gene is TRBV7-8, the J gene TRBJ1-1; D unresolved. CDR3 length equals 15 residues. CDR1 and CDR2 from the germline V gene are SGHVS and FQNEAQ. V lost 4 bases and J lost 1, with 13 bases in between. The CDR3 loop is CASSYIGLWNTEAFF. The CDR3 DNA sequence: TGTGCCAGCAGCTATATCGGACTGTGGAACACTGAAGCTTTCTTT.